This T cell receptor beta chain is from a study of T-cell memory formation after mild COVID-19. TCRdb used MiXCR to reprocess the 5' RACE reads, holding one entry per CDR3 protein. The sample shows 400,000 or so distinct CDR3 sequences, 20% of them seen only once. The CDR3 runs to 14 residues. The V and J ends lost 10 bases and 0 bases respectively, with 15 bases between them. The germline gives CDR1 MNHEY, CDR2 SVGAGI. The rearrangement joins TRBV6-5 to TRBJ1-1; D not resolved. The TCR was taken from an adult woman who had mild COVID-19 (a few samples of this study predate the infection). Cell type and time point are not known. The sequenced sample was PBMCs or a T cell subset sorted from them (not recorded which). CDR3 DNA sequence: TGTGCCACCTCGCGAGACCGCCTGAACACTGAAGCTTTCTTT. As protein: CATSRDRLNTEAFF.